This TCR beta chain was documented in a study of T cells in Graves' hyperthyroidism and ophthalmopathy. Patients were aged 18 to 65, had disease duration under 2 months, and had newly diagnosed hyperthyroidism. Diagnostic decisions used clinical symptoms, serum thyroxine and TRAb, thyroid ultrasound and orbital computed tomography. CDR3 size: 14 residues. Between the trimmed V and J ends, which lost 3 bases and 0 bases, there was a span of 8 bases. The germline V gene has CDR1 MDHEN and CDR2 SYDVKM. This clonotype was counted once. The antigen remains unidentified. RNA transcripts served as the template for amplifying TCR beta CDR3 regions. The primer set for the first-round RT-PCR of the TCR CDR3 was HTBI. TCRdb reanalysed the multiplex PCR reads using MiXCR and keeps one entry per CDR3 protein. The sample includes approximately 370,000 distinct CDR3 sequences, roughly 15% of them seen just once. Overall study results and limits: A median 6.5 months before onset, the model predicted ophthalmopathy. Among thyroid clonotypes expanded above 0.001, most also appeared in blood.

The TCR was taken from a woman between 25 and 40 years old with Graves' hyperthyroidism that later progressed to Graves' ophthalmopathy. The V gene is TRBV28, the J gene TRBJ1-2; D gene ambiguous. Sequenced: blood. CDR3 coding DNA: TGTGCCAGCAGTTTTAGGCCCACTAACTATGGCTACACCTTC. Translating it yields CASSFRPTNYGYTF.